This is a list of T cell receptor beta chains from one sample in a study of radiation and T cells in renal cell carcinoma. TCRdb keeps only in-frame clones here, not all; method: immunoSEQ multiplex PCR. The sample holds 20,000 or so clones, about 56% seen once. The starting material was tumor tissue, obtained from a patient whose treatment included radiotherapy and nephrectomy. These receptors were obtained from a man aged 50-59 years with renal cell carcinoma. The CDR3 runs from the conserved cysteine through the conserved F or W. A D gene is named only where the DNA matches it firmly. Rows may omit the clone size; those that give it use once, few, many or a size class.

V: TRBV2
size: .
J: TRBJ2-3
D: .
CDR3: CASSEVLDTDTQYF
DNA: TGTGCCAGCAGTGAAGTCCTAGACACAGATACGCAGTATTTT

V: TRBV10-3
size: .
J: TRBJ1-2
D: TRBD1
CDR3: CAISDPGQGAFNYGYTF
DNA: TGTGCCATCAGTGACCCGGGACAGGGGGCGTTTAACTATGGCTACACCTTC

V: TRBV6-1
size: .
J: TRBJ1-4
D: .
CDR3: CATRPYNEKLFF
DNA: TGTGCCACCAGGCCCTATAATGAAAAACTGTTTTTT

V: TRBV10-3
size: .
J: TRBJ2-3
D: TRBD1
CDR3: CAINPGTGGSDTQYF
DNA: TGTGCCATCAACCCCGGGACAGGGGGCTCAGATACGCAGTATTTT

V: TRBV9
size: .
J: TRBJ1-2
D: .
CDR3: CASSSQDGYYGYTF
DNA: TGTGCCAGCAGCTCCCAGGACGGATACTATGGCTACACCTTC

V: TRBV6-5
size: .
J: TRBJ1-1
D: .
CDR3: CASSFYRDTEAFF
DNA: TGTGCCAGCAGTTTTTACAGGGACACTGAAGCTTTCTTT

V: TRBV30
size: .
J: TRBJ2-3
D: .
CDR3: CAWSVLDTQYF
DNA: TGTGCCTGGAGTGTACTGGATACGCAGTATTTT

V: TRBV14
size: .
J: TRBJ1-5
D: .
CDR3: CASSQDARGGVSNQPQHF
DNA: TGTGCCAGCAGCCAAGATGCCCGGGGAGGGGTGAGCAATCAGCCCCAGCATTTT

V: TRBV5-1
size: .
J: TRBJ1-5
D: .
CDR3: CASSAGPSSNQPQHF
DNA: TGCGCCAGCAGCGCCGGACCGTCTAGCAATCAGCCCCAGCATTTT

V: TRBV6-5
size: few
J: TRBJ2-7
D: TRBD1
CDR3: CASSLAGTGAEQYF
DNA: TGTGCCAGCAGCTTAGCCGGGACAGGTGCCGAGCAGTACTTC

V: TRBV10-3
size: .
J: TRBJ2-3
D: TRBD2
CDR3: CAISEDGAGEGDTQYF
DNA: TGTGCCATCAGTGAGGATGGGGCGGGGGAAGGAGATACGCAGTATTTT

V: TRBV9
size: .
J: TRBJ2-2
D: TRBD2
CDR3: CASSDSGGASGELFF
DNA: TGTGCCAGCAGCGATAGCGGGGGGGCCTCCGGGGAGCTGTTTTTT

V: TRBV4-3
size: .
J: TRBJ2-1
D: .
CDR3: CASSQDRGGYSHNEQFF
DNA: TGCGCCAGCAGCCAAGATAGGGGGGGCTATAGCCACAATGAGCAGTTCTTC

V: TRBV5-5
size: .
J: TRBJ1-5
D: .
CDR3: CASSLVAGNNQPQHF
DNA: TGTGCCAGCAGCTTGGTGGCAGGGAACAATCAGCCCCAGCATTTT

V: TRBV27
size: few
J: TRBJ2-7
D: TRBD2
CDR3: CASSLAGGTYEQYF
DNA: TGTGCCAGCAGTTTAGCGGGAGGGACCTACGAGCAGTACTTC

V: TRBV5-1
size: .
J: TRBJ2-5
D: .
CDR3: CASSWTVVLGTQYF
DNA: TGCGCCAGCAGCTGGACGGTCGTGTTGGGGACCCAGTACTTC

V: TRBV12-5
size: few
J: TRBJ2-7
D: .
CDR3: CASGSRPLRDEQYF
DNA: TGTGCTAGTGGTTCGCGCCCCCTCCGGGACGAGCAGTACTTC

V: TRBV6-6
size: .
J: TRBJ1-4
D: .
CDR3: CASSQLPTATNEKLFF
DNA: TGTGCCAGCAGTCAACTCCCCACAGCAACTAATGAAAAACTGTTTTTT

V: TRBV4-3
size: .
J: TRBJ2-3
D: TRBD2
CDR3: CASSQDQLAGRTDTQYF
DNA: TGCGCCAGCAGCCAGGACCAACTAGCGGGGCGCACAGATACGCAGTATTTT

V: TRBV9
size: .
J: TRBJ2-7
D: .
CDR3: CASSPDSYEQYF
DNA: TGTGCCAGCAGCCCTGACAGCTACGAGCAGTACTTC

V: TRBV19
size: medium-sized
J: TRBJ1-1
D: .
CDR3: CASSPAGLNTEAFF
DNA: TGTGCCAGTAGCCCCGCGGGGCTGAACACTGAAGCTTTCTTT

V: TRBV29-1
size: few
J: TRBJ1-1
D: .
CDR3: CSVVPRADWNTEAFF
DNA: TGCAGCGTTGTCCCCAGGGCAGATTGGAACACTGAAGCTTTCTTT

V: TRBV7-8
size: once
J: TRBJ2-3
D: TRBD2
CDR3: CASSFKRDLTDTQYF
DNA: TGTGCCAGCAGCTTTAAGCGGGACCTCACAGATACGCAGTATTTT

V: TRBV11-3
size: .
J: TRBJ2-3
D: .
CDR3: CASSLRGRGDTQYF
DNA: TGTGCCAGCAGCTTAAGGGGGAGAGGAGATACGCAGTATTTT

V: TRBV4-2
size: .
J: TRBJ2-7
D: .
CDR3: CASSQGTSEQYF
DNA: TGTGCCAGCAGCCAAGGTACCTCGGAGCAGTACTTC